These T cell receptor beta chains were read from a single sample in a study of T cell repertoires in cytomegalovirus infection. TCRdb fed the reads into MiXCR, producing one record per CDR3 protein. The table shows fewer than 80,000 distinct CDR3 sequences, with more than 3.5% occurring only once. The sample was PBMCs. These receptors came from a human donor in good health (CMV status not recorded). Some clones in this sample may be carry-over from other donors' samples. CDR3s include the opening cysteine and the closing phenylalanine or tryptophan. D genes are given only for firm matches. The size entry is marked missing in some rows and otherwise reads once, few, many or a size class.

j_call: TRBJ1-2
v_call: TRBV4-3
d_call: TRBD1
clone_size: many
cdr3_aa: CASSQQDRGGFYGYTF
cdr3_nt: TGCGCCAGCAGCCAACAAGACAGGGGCGGCTTCTATGGCTACACCTTC

j_call: TRBJ1-2
v_call: TRBV7-2
d_call: -
clone_size: many
cdr3_aa: CASSLVQGQYGYTF
cdr3_nt: TGTGCCAGCAGCTTAGTTCAGGGGCAATATGGCTACACCTTC

j_call: TRBJ2-5
v_call: TRBV7-3
d_call: -
clone_size: -
cdr3_aa: CASSPRTGREETQYF
cdr3_nt: TGTGCCAGCAGCCCCCGGACAGGGAGGGAAGAGACCCAGTACTTC

j_call: TRBJ2-1
v_call: TRBV27
d_call: -
clone_size: many
cdr3_aa: CASTPQGLYNEQFF
cdr3_nt: TGTGCCAGCACCCCCCAGGGGCTCTACAATGAGCAGTTCTTC

j_call: TRBJ2-5
v_call: TRBV4-3
d_call: TRBD1
clone_size: many
cdr3_aa: CASSRLTGGQETQYF
cdr3_nt: TGCGCCAGCAGCCGCCTGACAGGGGGACAGGAGACCCAGTACTTC

j_call: TRBJ1-1
v_call: TRBV6-2/TRBV6-3
d_call: TRBD1
clone_size: many
cdr3_aa: CASSYDRGKMNTEAFF
cdr3_nt: TGTGCCAGCAGTTACGACAGGGGTAAAATGAACACTGAAGCTTTCTTT

j_call: TRBJ1-1
v_call: TRBV7-2
d_call: -
clone_size: many
cdr3_aa: CASSSPGPWPEAFF
cdr3_nt: TGTGCCAGCAGCTCACCGGGCCCCTGGCCTGAAGCTTTCTTT

j_call: TRBJ2-7
v_call: TRBV7-9
d_call: -
clone_size: many
cdr3_aa: CASSLVSGQSYEQYF
cdr3_nt: TGTGCCAGCAGCTTAGTATCGGGACAAAGTTACGAGCAGTACTTC

j_call: TRBJ1-5
v_call: TRBV12-3/TRBV12-4
d_call: -
clone_size: many
cdr3_aa: CASSRDGYQPQHF
cdr3_nt: TGTGCCAGCAGCAGGGACGGGTATCAGCCCCAGCATTTT

j_call: TRBJ2-5
v_call: TRBV20-1
d_call: TRBD2
clone_size: many
cdr3_aa: CSATPLFSSGGVRETQYF
cdr3_nt: TGCAGTGCTACCCCCCTGTTCTCTAGCGGGGGGGTCCGGGAGACCCAGTACTTC

j_call: TRBJ2-3
v_call: TRBV7-3
d_call: -
clone_size: many
cdr3_aa: CASSLAAHTDTQYF
cdr3_nt: TGTGCCAGCAGCTTAGCTGCTCACACAGATACGCAGTATTTT

j_call: TRBJ2-3
v_call: TRBV24-1
d_call: TRBD1
clone_size: many
cdr3_aa: CATSDHRGLSTDTQYF
cdr3_nt: TGTGCCACCAGTGATCACAGGGGGCTGAGCACAGATACGCAGTATTTT

j_call: TRBJ2-3
v_call: TRBV10-3
d_call: -
clone_size: few
cdr3_aa: CAISESTRDTQYF
cdr3_nt: TGTGCCATCAGTGAGTCGACACGGGATACGCAGTATTTT

j_call: TRBJ1-3
v_call: TRBV12-3/TRBV12-4
d_call: -
clone_size: many
cdr3_aa: CASRKRGAEGNTIYF
cdr3_nt: TGTGCCAGCAGAAAACGCGGGGCGGAGGGAAACACCATATATTTT

j_call: TRBJ1-1
v_call: TRBV20-1
d_call: -
clone_size: many
cdr3_aa: CSAREQLNTEAFF
cdr3_nt: TGCAGTGCTAGAGAACAGTTGAACACTGAAGCTTTCTTT

j_call: TRBJ1-2
v_call: TRBV6-2/TRBV6-3
d_call: -
clone_size: many
cdr3_aa: CASTNRDTYTF
cdr3_nt: TGTGCCAGCACCAACCGGGACACGTACACCTTC

j_call: TRBJ2-3
v_call: TRBV7-8
d_call: TRBD2
clone_size: many
cdr3_aa: CASSLAGLAGATDTQYF
cdr3_nt: TGTGCCAGCAGCTTAGCCGGTCTAGCGGGGGCCACAGATACGCAGTATTTT

j_call: TRBJ2-3
v_call: TRBV7-2
d_call: -
clone_size: many
cdr3_aa: CASSLDRTDTQYF
cdr3_nt: TGTGCCAGCAGCCTCGACAGAACAGATACGCAGTATTTT

j_call: TRBJ2-1
v_call: TRBV19
d_call: -
clone_size: many
cdr3_aa: CASSIEGIGGTTYNEQFF
cdr3_nt: TGTGCCAGTAGTATAGAAGGTATCGGGGGCACCACTTACAATGAGCAGTTCTTC

j_call: TRBJ1-6
v_call: TRBV5-1
d_call: -
clone_size: many
cdr3_aa: CASSGTRDNGLSSPLHF
cdr3_nt: TGCGCCAGCAGCGGGACCCGGGACAATGGTTTGAGCTCACCCCTCCACTTT

j_call: TRBJ1-2
v_call: TRBV6-2/TRBV6-3
d_call: -
clone_size: many
cdr3_aa: CASSYSWAGNNYGYTF
cdr3_nt: TGTGCCAGCAGTTACTCGTGGGCAGGGAATAACTATGGCTACACCTTC

j_call: TRBJ2-5
v_call: TRBV7-2
d_call: -
clone_size: many
cdr3_aa: CASSPGETQYF
cdr3_nt: TGTGCCAGCAGCCCCGGGGAGACCCAGTACTTC

j_call: TRBJ2-7
v_call: TRBV19
d_call: -
clone_size: many
cdr3_aa: CASSTNPYRGGEQYF
cdr3_nt: TGTGCCAGTAGTACCAACCCTTACCGAGGAGGCGAGCAGTACTTC

j_call: TRBJ1-4
v_call: TRBV23-1
d_call: -
clone_size: many
cdr3_aa: CARGGEGAEKLFF
cdr3_nt: TGCGCCAGGGGGGGAGAGGGAGCAGAAAAACTGTTTTTT

j_call: TRBJ1-1
v_call: TRBV6-6
d_call: -
clone_size: many
cdr3_aa: CASIQGGDEAFF
cdr3_nt: TGTGCCAGCATTCAAGGGGGGGACGAAGCTTTCTTT

j_call: TRBJ2-7
v_call: TRBV7-6
d_call: TRBD1
clone_size: many
cdr3_aa: CASSLGVGQGASYEQYF
cdr3_nt: TGTGCCAGCAGCTTAGGGGTTGGGCAGGGGGCCTCCTACGAGCAGTACTTC

j_call: TRBJ1-4
v_call: TRBV7-2
d_call: -
clone_size: many
cdr3_aa: CASSPVSNVNEKLFF
cdr3_nt: TGTGCCAGCAGCCCAGTTTCCAACGTTAATGAAAAACTGTTTTTT

j_call: TRBJ2-1
v_call: TRBV7-2
d_call: -
clone_size: many
cdr3_aa: CASSLGFGGVSYNEQFF
cdr3_nt: TGTGCCAGCAGCTTAGGTTTCGGCGGGGTCTCCTACAATGAGCAGTTCTTC

j_call: TRBJ2-7
v_call: TRBV2
d_call: -
clone_size: many
cdr3_aa: CASDRGGYEQYF
cdr3_nt: TGTGCCAGTGACAGGGGAGGGTACGAGCAGTACTTC

j_call: TRBJ2-3
v_call: TRBV4-1
d_call: -
clone_size: many
cdr3_aa: CASSLGNTQYF
cdr3_nt: TGCGCCAGCAGCCTAGGGAATACGCAGTATTTT

j_call: TRBJ1-5
v_call: TRBV7-2
d_call: -
clone_size: many
cdr3_aa: CASSLTGKRDQPQHF
cdr3_nt: TGTGCCAGCAGCTTAACAGGGAAGAGGGATCAGCCCCAGCATTTT

j_call: TRBJ1-2
v_call: TRBV28
d_call: TRBD1
clone_size: many
cdr3_aa: CASVPGGQGNYGYTF
cdr3_nt: TGTGCCAGCGTACCCGGGGGACAGGGTAACTATGGCTACACCTTC

j_call: TRBJ1-3
v_call: TRBV25-1
d_call: -
clone_size: many
cdr3_aa: CASSDRSGYKGNTIYF
cdr3_nt: TGTGCCAGCAGTGACCGTTCCGGGTATAAGGGAAACACCATATATTTT

j_call: TRBJ1-1
v_call: TRBV12-3/TRBV12-4
d_call: -
clone_size: many
cdr3_aa: CASSLPVTEAFF
cdr3_nt: TGTGCCAGCAGTTTACCCGTTACTGAAGCTTTCTTT

j_call: TRBJ1-2
v_call: TRBV6-6
d_call: -
clone_size: many
cdr3_aa: CASSLHRGGYTF
cdr3_nt: TGTGCCAGCAGTCTCCACCGGGGTGGCTACACCTTC

j_call: TRBJ2-5
v_call: TRBV28
d_call: -
clone_size: -
cdr3_aa: CASSWTAEAPQETQYF
cdr3_nt: TGTGCCAGCAGTTGGACTGCCGAAGCGCCTCAAGAGACCCAGTACTTC

j_call: TRBJ2-7
v_call: TRBV25-1
d_call: TRBD1
clone_size: many
cdr3_aa: CASSPRPDRASYEQYF
cdr3_nt: TGTGCCAGCAGTCCGAGGCCAGACAGGGCGTCCTACGAGCAGTACTTC